Following are 13 T cell receptor beta chains from one sample sequenced in a study of vaccination effects on CD4 cells after COVID-19. ViraFEST used viral peptide pools to expand antigen-specific CD4+ T cells before sequencing. Following culture for ten to eleven days, CD4+ T cells were isolated. Vaccinated recipients, who were negative for nucleocapsid antibodies, had no history of SARS-CoV-2 infection. Profiled with immunoSEQ multiplex PCR; TCRdb holds only in-frame clones, not every one. Of around 28,000 clones listed, 70% to 80% are singletons. Their target antigens are unknown. The material sequenced was CD4+ T cells from PBMCs cultured with SARS-CoV-2 spike peptides, taken before COVID-19 vaccination. The receptors derive from a human donor who received a COVID-19 vaccine.

The chain uses TRBV5-1 and TRBJ2-1, with TRBD1 identical over 7 bases. Germline V gene data show CDR1 as SGHRS and CDR2 as YFSETQ. The V segment lost 4 bases and the J segment 0 bases; nucleotides outside the gene matches: 7. The CDR3 is 16 residues long. The CDR3 DNA follows: TGCGCCAGCAGCGCCAGACAGGGCAGCTCCTACAATGAGCAGTTCTTC. Its protein is CASSARQGSSYNEQFF.

The chain combines TRBV7-9 with TRBJ2-5, with 8 bases matching TRBD2. V dropped 0 bases and J dropped 2; count of bases not matched to a gene: 8. Germline CDR1 reads SEHNR; CDR2 reads FQNEAQ (reference sequence). The CDR3 totals 17 residues. CDR3 DNA sequence: TGTGCCAGCAGCTTAGCGGGTAGCGGGGCCGTTCAAGAGACCCAGTACTTC. Translating gives CASSLAGSGAVQETQYF.

The chain carries TRBV5-4 and TRBJ1-2; no firm D call. Germline CDR1 reads SGHNT; CDR2 reads YYREEE (reference sequence). V dropped 1 base and J dropped 8 bases, with 12 bases sitting between them. The CDR3 has 13 residues. The CDR3 DNA reads as TGTGCCAGCAGCTTGAGACACTCTTACGGCTACACCTTC. Protein: CASSLRHSYGYTF. The whole variable domain, filled in from reference TRBV5-4 and TRBJ1-2, reads ETGVTQSPTHLIKTRGQQVTLRCSSQSGHNTVSWYQQALGQGPQFIFQYYREEENGRGNFPPRFSGLQFPNYSSELNVNALELDDSALYLCASSLRHSYGYTFGSGTRLTVV.

This clone was counted a few times. The chain has TRBV6-6 and TRBJ1-2; D possibly corresponds to TRBD1 (6 bases). The V end was cut by 5 bases, the J end by 4 bases, with 11 bases between. The CDR3 loop spans 13 amino acids. Germline CDR1 and CDR2: MNHNY and SVGAGI (reference sequence). The CDR3 nucleotides are TGTGCCAGCAGTAGGGGGTACCTCTATGGCTACACCTTC. Translating it yields CASSRGYLYGYTF.

The V and J genes are TRBV6-2 or TRBV6-3 and TRBJ2-5, with 7 nucleotides matching TRBD2. J was trimmed by 5 bases and V by 6 bases; bases with no gene match: 15. The CDR3 has 16 residues. Germline CDR1 reads MNHEY; CDR2 reads SVGEGT. The CDR3 DNA is TGTGCCAGCAGCCCCCTCTCTGGACTAGGGTTGGAGACCCAGTACTTC. This gives the protein CASSPLSGLGLETQYF.

V gene TRBV19 combines with J gene TRBJ1-6, with 7 bases fitting TRBD1. Germline CDR1 reads LNHDA; CDR2 reads SQIVND (reference sequence). Trimming took 10 bases from V and 6 from J; bases not matched to a gene: 6. This CDR3 region has 13 residues. The CDR3 DNA sequence: TGTGCCACCGGACAGGATTTTAATTCACCCCTCCACTTT. It codes for CATGQDFNSPLHF. Full variable domain (remainder filled in from reference TRBV19 and TRBJ1-6): DGGITQSPKYLFRKEGQNVTLSCEQNLNHDAMYWYRQDPGQGLRLIYYSQIVNDFQKGDIAEGYSVSREKKESFPLTVTSAQKNPTAFYLCATGQDFNSPLHFGNGTRLTVT.

Only a few counts were recorded for this clone. The gene calls are TRBV5-1 and TRBJ1-1, with 9 positions matching TRBD1. J lost 1 base, V lost 4 bases, and 8 bases had no gene match. Germline V gives CDR1 SGHRS, CDR2 YFSETQ. This CDR3 is built from 16 residues. The CDR3 here is CASSRLTGGANTEAFF. CDR3 bases: TGCGCCAGCAGCCGTCTCACAGGGGGCGCGAACACTGAAGCTTTCTTT.

The chain recombines TRBV29-1 with TRBJ2-7, with unresolved D. Trimming removed 5 bases at V and 8 bases at J, with 16 bases between. The CDR3 spans 12 residues. In germline, CDR1 is SQVTM, CDR2 ANQGSEA. The CDR3 loop reads CSVQGPPPKQYF. The CDR3 DNA reads as TGCAGCGTTCAAGGCCCCCCTCCGAAGCAGTACTTC.

J is TRBJ1-5 and V is TRBV5-1, with D hard to call. Trimming removed 4 bases at V and 2 bases at J, with 10 bases between. In germline, CDR1 is SGHRS, CDR2 YFSETQ. CDR3 length equals 14 residues. As DNA, the CDR3 is TGCGCCAGCAGCCGGTCCGGGGGCAATCAGCCCCAGCATTTT. Translating it yields CASSRSGGNQPQHF. Complete variable domain (other parts from reference TRBV5-1 and TRBJ1-5): KAGVTQTPRYLIKTRGQQVTLSCSPISGHRSVSWYQQTPGQGLQFLFEYFSETQRNKGNFPGRFSGRQFSNSRSEMNVSTLELGDSALYLCASSRSGGNQPQHFGDGTRLSIL.

This clone has just a few counts. The chain links TRBV6-5 to TRBJ1-6; possibly TRBD1 for D (5 bases). The CDR3 sequence is 14 residues long. The germline V gene has CDR1 MNHEY and CDR2 SVGAGI. Trimming stripped 2 bases from V and 7 bases from J, with 9 bases between. The CDR3 loop is CASSYTGDNSPLHF. The CDR3 nucleotides are TGTGCCAGCAGTTACACCGGGGACAATTCACCCCTCCACTTT.

V usage is TRBV14 and J usage is TRBJ2-7; TRBD1 is a possible D gene (5 bases). The length of the CDR3 is 13 residues. V shed 4 bases and J shed 2 bases, with 9 bases lying between them. Germline CDR1 is SGHDN and CDR2 is FVKESK. CDR3 protein: CASSRTFPYEQYF. CDR3 bases: TGTGCCAGCAGCCGGACATTCCCCTACGAGCAGTACTTC.

V and J are TRBV4-3 and TRBJ1-6; D is uncertain. V lost 0 bases and J lost 10, with 13 bases in between. Germline V CDR1 and CDR2: LGHNA, YSLEER. The CDR3 is 15 amino acids. The CDR3 bases are TGCGCCAGCAGCCAAGAGACTCTTATAGGCTCACCCCTCCACTTT. Translating it yields CASSQETLIGSPLHF.

This chain joins TRBV12-5 and TRBJ2-7, with D perhaps being TRBD1 or TRBD2 (5 bases each). The germline V gene has CDR1 LGHNT and CDR2 FRNRAP. The CDR3 loop spans 15 amino acids. Trimming stripped 8 bases from V and 2 bases from J, with 19 bases between. The CDR3 spells CASKPPGTYTYEQYF. Written as DNA, the CDR3 is TGTGCTAGTAAACCCCCCGGGACGTATACCTACGAGCAGTACTTC.